The 26 T cell receptor beta chains below were found in one sample sequenced in a study of T cell responses to AZD1222 COVID-19 vaccine. Here immunoSEQ multiplex PCR was the method, and the copy in TCRdb shows in-frame clones only, minus some. The table shows 65,000 to 85,000 clones, with about 88% occurring only once. The sequencing here drew on peripheral blood, taken on day 0 of AZD1222 vaccination. All receptors come from an adult in good health.

This clone was recorded a few times. V is TRBV5-5 and J is TRBJ1-2; D is uncertain. Germline assignment: CDR1 SGHKS and CDR2 YYEKEE (reference sequence). CDR3 length: 14 amino acids. V lost 4 bases and J lost 0, with 10 bases in between. The CDR3 is CASSKDAANYGYTF. In DNA form, the CDR3 reads TGTGCCAGCAGCAAGGACGCGGCTAACTATGGCTACACCTTC.

V gene TRBV4-3 combines with J gene TRBJ2-2; 9 bases are shared with TRBD2. The trim removed 4 bases at V and 7 bases at J, leaving 10 bases unmatched. This CDR3 is built from 16 residues. Germline lookup yields CDR1 LGHNA and CDR2 YSLEER. CDR3 amino acids: CASSPIGGGAFGELFF. Here the CDR3 DNA reads TGCGCCAGCAGCCCAATTGGCGGGGGGGCCTTCGGGGAGCTGTTTTTT.

This sequence joins TRBV12-3 or TRBV12-4 and TRBJ1-1; maybe TRBD1 (6 bases). This CDR3 is 13 amino acids long. The germline V and J ends were trimmed by 5 bases and 4 bases, with 11 bases remaining between them. The DNA of the CDR3 is TGTGCCAGCAGTCAACTAGGGGGCACTGAAGCTTTCTTT. Amino acid sequence: CASSQLGGTEAFF.

This clone appeared a few times. The chain recombines TRBV24-1 with TRBJ2-3, with TRBD2 matching over 8 bases. CDR1 is KGHDR, CDR2 SFDVKD, per germline. With V trimmed by 2 bases and J by 0 bases, 3 bases remained unmatched. The CDR3 sequence is 16 residues long. DNA for the CDR3: TGTGCCACCAGTGATTATAGCGGGGTCAGCACAGATACGCAGTATTTT. Translation gives CATSDYSGVSTDTQYF.

V usage is TRBV7-2 and J usage is TRBJ1-2, with D perhaps TRBD1 (6 bases). The CDR3 is 15 amino acids. Germline V gene lookup returns CDR1 SGHTA and CDR2 FQGNSA. V was shortened by 5 bases and J by 4 bases, with 17 bases between the two germline ends. The CDR3 DNA reads as TGTGCCAGCAGCAAGGGGGGGACGGCGGTCTATGGCTACACCTTC. Translated, it gives CASSKGGTAVYGYTF.

This clone was counted a few times. This sequence joins TRBV9 and TRBJ1-5; TRBD1 might be the D (6 bases). V was shortened by 1 base and J by 6 bases, with 11 bases between the two germline ends. The CDR3 consists of 14 residues. CDR1 and CDR2 (germline): SGDLS, YYNGEE. The CDR3 loop reads CASSVKGEAQPQHF. DNA for the CDR3: TGTGCCAGCAGCGTAAAGGGGGAGGCTCAGCCCCAGCATTTT. Full variable domain (outside the CDR3, taken from reference TRBV9 and TRBJ1-5): DSGVTQTPKHLITATGQRVTLRCSPRSGDLSVYWYQQSLDQGLQFLIQYYNGEERAKGNILERFSAQQFPDLHSELNLSSLELGDSALYFCASSVKGEAQPQHFGDGTRLSIL.

This clone showed up just a few times. The chain is built from TRBV10-3 and TRBJ1-1; the D is unclear. The CDR3 is 16 amino acids. Deletions cut 4 bases from V and 0 bases from J, with 15 bases between. Germline V lookup: CDR1 ENHRY, CDR2 SYGVKD. This chain's CDR3 is CAISGQTWAMNTEAFF. For the CDR3, the DNA is TGTGCCATCAGTGGACAAACTTGGGCTATGAACACTGAAGCTTTCTTT.

V and J are TRBV27 and TRBJ1-6; D unclear. Germline CDR1 MNHEY, CDR2 SMNVEV (reference sequence). The CDR3 consists of 16 residues. With 0 bases removed from V and 0 bases from J, the gap between germline ends came to 6 bases. The CDR3: CASSLSWSSYNSPLHF. The DNA of the CDR3 is TGTGCCAGCAGTTTATCCTGGAGCTCCTATAATTCACCCCTCCACTTT.

The chain recombines TRBV7-9 with TRBJ2-7, with 9 bases identical to TRBD1. CDR1 and CDR2 from the germline V gene are SEHNR and FQNEAQ (reference sequence). The CDR3 loop spans 14 amino acids. Losses at the gene ends were 2 bases for V and 3 bases for J; bases not matched to a gene: 2. For the CDR3, the DNA is TGTGCCAGCAGCTTAACGGGACAGGGCTACGAGCAGTACTTC. This codes for CASSLTGQGYEQYF.

This CDR3 reads CATSDLRVLSSGRSNQPQHF. In DNA, the CDR3 is TGTGCCACCAGTGATTTGCGGGTTTTGTCTTCCGGCAGGAGCAATCAGCCCCAGCATTTT. V and J are TRBV24-1 and TRBJ1-5; D is uncertain. The V end was cut by 0 bases, the J end by 1 base, with 21 bases between. CDR1 KGHDR and CDR2 SFDVKD come from the germline V gene. The CDR3 totals 20 residues.

The J gene is TRBJ2-7, the V gene TRBV5-1, with D hard to call. The V end was cut by 4 bases, the J end by 2 bases, with 10 bases between. CDR3 length: 13 amino acids. Germline V gene lookup returns CDR1 SGHRS and CDR2 YFSETQ. CDR3 amino acids: CASSLGSTYEQYF. CDR3 coding DNA: TGCGCCAGCAGCCTAGGGTCCACCTACGAGCAGTACTTC.

The chain uses TRBV27 and TRBJ1-5; TRBD1 matches at 8 bases. The CDR3 sequence is 13 residues long. Germline assignment: CDR1 MNHEY and CDR2 SMNVEV (reference sequence). Losses at the gene ends were 6 bases for V and 7 bases for J; bases not matched to a gene: 5. This CDR3 is CASSPDRVQPQHF. DNA for the CDR3: TGTGCCAGCAGCCCGGACAGGGTGCAGCCCCAGCATTTT.

This chain uses TRBV4-1 with TRBJ2-7; 10 bases are a match to TRBD1. Germline V gene lookup returns CDR1 MGHRA and CDR2 YSYEKL. CDR3 length equals 14 residues. The V gene end was trimmed by 0 bases and the J gene end by 7 bases; junction bases not matched to a gene: 3. The CDR3 is CASSQEDRGWEQYF. CDR3 nucleotide sequence: TGCGCCAGCAGCCAAGAGGACAGGGGGTGGGAGCAGTACTTC.

The chain carries TRBV6-2 or TRBV6-3 and TRBJ2-3; D possibly matches TRBD1 or TRBD2 (5 bases each). Germline lookup yields CDR1 MNHEY and CDR2 SVGEGT. The CDR3 has 18 amino acids. Trimming removed 1 base from V and 0 bases from J, with 17 bases in between. In nucleotides, the CDR3 is TGTGCCAGCAGTTACTTGGGGCATAGAGGGGCCAGCACAGATACGCAGTATTTT. As protein: CASSYLGHRGASTDTQYF.

The rearrangement joins TRBV5-1 to TRBJ1-4; the D gene is possibly TRBD1 (6 bases). The length of the CDR3 is 16 residues. The V gene's germline CDR1 is SGHRS and CDR2 YFSETQ. V shed 3 bases and J shed 6 bases, with 18 bases lying between them. The CDR3 loop is CASSSRPRAGDEKLFF. CDR3 sequence (DNA): TGCGCCAGCAGCTCCCGCCCCCGCGCAGGGGATGAAAAACTGTTTTTT.

The chain links TRBV7-9 to TRBJ1-6; D perhaps matches TRBD1 (5 bases). Germline V gives CDR1 SEHNR, CDR2 FQNEAQ (reference sequence). The ends were cut back, 5 bases at V and 4 bases at J, with 15 bases in the middle. The CDR3 extends over 16 amino acids. CDR3 sequence: CASSPGLDGYNSPLHF. CDR3 coding DNA: TGTGCCAGCAGCCCAGGGCTGGACGGATATAATTCACCCCTCCACTTT.

This clone was observed once. This chain uses TRBV18 with TRBJ2-7, with 8 bases aligning to TRBD1. CDR3 length: 15 amino acids. From germline, CDR1 is KGHSH and CDR2 LQKENI. J lost 3 bases, V lost 3 bases, and 7 bases had no gene match. The DNA for the CDR3 is TGTGCCAGCTCACCGTCTGGACAGGGTGGCTACGAGCAGTACTTC. It translates to CASSPSGQGGYEQYF.

As for this clone: Relative to the germline gene, one junction end is altered; a read error may explain this. V is TRBV3-1 (or the pseudogene TRBV3-2) and J is TRBJ1-1; D is perhaps TRBD1 (5 bases). This CDR3 is 12 amino acids long. In germline, CDR1 is LGHDT, CDR2 YNNKEL (reference sequence). CDR3 region: CASSQAQGPGLF. CDR3 nucleotide sequence: TGTGCCAGCAGCCAAGCGCAGGGCCCTGGTCTCTTT.

The chain recombines TRBV5-1 with TRBJ1-6, with 10 bases lining up with TRBD1. After removal of 3 bases from V and 10 bases from J, the junction contained 10 bases not matched to a gene. The CDR3 runs 16 residues. In germline, CDR1 is SGHRS, CDR2 YFSETQ. This CDR3 reads CASSYLTGTGESPLHF. Here the CDR3 DNA reads TGCGCCAGCAGCTATTTAACCGGGACAGGGGAGTCACCCCTCCACTTT.

The chain links TRBV11-3 to TRBJ2-1; maybe TRBD1 (6 bases). Germline V gene lookup returns CDR1 SGHNT and CDR2 YENEEA. V was pared by 4 bases and J by 8 bases, with 15 bases between. CDR3 length equals 14 residues. CDR3 residues: CASSYHRASDEQFF. For the CDR3, the DNA is TGTGCCAGCAGCTATCACAGGGCTTCGGATGAGCAGTTCTTC.

The gene calls are TRBV2 and TRBJ1-1; 8 bases are shared with TRBD1. This CDR3 comprises 15 residues. Trimming cost V 7 bases and J 6 bases; bases outside gene matches: 13. The V gene's germline CDR1 is SNHLY and CDR2 FYNNEI. The CDR3 region is CASTGQGFRVAEAFF. The CDR3 DNA sequence: TGTGCCAGCACCGGACAGGGATTCAGGGTGGCTGAAGCTTTCTTT.

This clone has only one observation. The rearrangement links TRBV27 to TRBJ1-2, with 9 positions matching TRBD1. The CDR3 loop spans 13 amino acids. V trimming: 6 bases; J trimming: 9 bases; junction bases outside the gene matches: 8. Germline V lookup: CDR1 MNHEY, CDR2 SMNVEV (reference sequence). In DNA, the CDR3 is TGTGCCAGCAGACTCCGGGACAGGGCCCGCTACACCTTC. This gives the protein CASRLRDRARYTF.

This clone is categorized as medium-sized. The chain has TRBV27 and TRBJ1-6, with D uncertain. The CDR3 contains 17 residues. The V and J ends lost 0 bases and 0 bases respectively, with 9 bases between them. CDR1 and CDR2 (germline): MNHEY, SMNVEV (reference sequence). The CDR3: CASSLSGGSSYNSPLHF. CDR3 DNA: TGTGCCAGCAGTTTATCGGGCGGGAGCTCCTATAATTCACCCCTCCACTTT.

The rearrangement uses TRBV7-9 and TRBJ2-7; D is unclear. CDR3 length: 13 amino acids. V lost 5 bases to trimming and J lost 5 bases, with 13 bases between them. CDR1 and CDR2 (germline): SEHNR, FQNEAQ (reference sequence). In DNA, the CDR3 is TGTGCCAGCAGCCGGAGCCTTGGTAACGAGCAGTACTTC. Translation gives CASSRSLGNEQYF.

This clone appeared once. The chain recombines TRBV12-5 with TRBJ2-3; possibly TRBD2 for D (6 bases). This CDR3 has 14 amino acids. CDR1 and CDR2 (germline): LGHNT, FRNRAP. V lost 5 bases to trimming and J lost 0 bases, with 9 bases between them. CDR3 DNA sequence: TGTGCTAGTGGTCAACTAGCTAGCACAGATACGCAGTATTTT. This gives the protein CASGQLASTDTQYF.

The chain couples TRBV14 to TRBJ1-5; D unresolved. Germline V gene data show CDR1 as SGHDN and CDR2 as FVKESK. The CDR3 spans 16 residues. The germline V and J ends were trimmed by 1 base and 4 bases, with 14 bases remaining between them. In DNA, the CDR3 is TGTGCCAGCAGCCAAGGAATAAAGACGGGAAATCAGCCCCAGCATTTT. Residues: CASSQGIKTGNQPQHF.